Below are 17 T cell receptor beta chains sequenced from a single sample in a study of response to subunit inactivated influenza vaccine. MiXCR was run by TCRdb on the RT-PCR reads, yielding one entry per CDR3 protein. The sample lists about 240,000 distinct CDR3 sequences, 9% to 15% occurring once. Here the sequenced sample was non-naive T cells sorted from PBMCs, taken less than 15 days before vaccination. These TCRs come from a man aged 45-65 years who received an inactivated influenza vaccine.

This clonotype was picked up one time. No conserved phenylalanine or tryptophan is present at the end of the CDR3, so a read error is the likely explanation. J is TRBJ2-7 and V is TRBV2; tentatively, D is TRBD2 (5 bases). V was clipped by 5 bases and J by 6 bases, with 14 bases between them. This CDR3 comprises 13 residues. CDR1 SNHLY and CDR2 FYNNEI come from the germline V gene. The CDR3 loop reads CASSSDPRGEQYL. The CDR3 coding sequence is TGTGCCAGCAGTTCGGACCCCCGGGGCGAGCAGTACCTC.

This clonotype was counted between two and nine times. The chain has TRBV4-1 and TRBJ2-1; TRBD2 agrees at 8 bases. Per germline, CDR1 MGHRA and CDR2 YSYEKL. This CDR3 spans 16 amino acids. Trimming took 7 bases from V and 6 from J; bases not matched to a gene: 14. Written as DNA, the CDR3 is TGCGCCAGCACCTTTGAAGGTAGCGGGGCTTTCAATGAGCAGTTCTTC. Amino acids: CASTFEGSGAFNEQFF.

The chain has TRBV30 and TRBJ1-2; D perhaps matches TRBD1 (5 bases). The CDR3 length is 13 residues. Germline-derived CDR1 and CDR2 are GTSNPN and SVGIG (reference sequence). Deletions cut 3 bases from V and 8 bases from J, with 16 bases between. The CDR3 nucleotides read TGTGCCTGGAGGAAGGCAGGGACCCTAGGCTACACCTTC. It encodes CAWRKAGTLGYTF.

This clonotype was detected a few times. The chain couples TRBV2 to TRBJ2-3, with 10 bases that match TRBD2. The germline gives CDR1 SNHLY, CDR2 FYNNEI. The CDR3 is made up of 19 amino acids. In DNA form, the CDR3 reads TGTACCTGCAGTTTTTTTCCTAGCGGGAGACGGGATCGCACAGATACGCAGTATTTT. Its protein product is CTCSFFPSGRRDRTDTQYF.

The chain's CDR3 is CASSRGGREEKLFF. Written as DNA, the CDR3 is TGTGCCAGCAGCCGGGGAGGGAGAGAGGAAAAACTGTTTTTT. The rearrangement joins TRBV9 to TRBJ1-4, with D unclear. CDR3 length: 14 amino acids. Per germline, CDR1 SGDLS and CDR2 YYNGEE. With 4 bases removed from V and 8 bases from J, the gap between germline ends came to 15 bases.

There are a few counts of this clonotype. V is TRBV6-2 or TRBV6-3 and J is TRBJ1-5; no clear D gene. The germline V and J ends were trimmed by 4 bases and 5 bases, with 9 bases remaining between them. The CDR3 has 13 amino acids. CDR1 is MNHEY, CDR2 SVGEGT, per germline. The CDR3 region is CASSFRPDQPQHF. The CDR3 DNA reads TGTGCCAGCAGTTTCCGGCCAGATCAGCCCCAGCATTTT.

A few counts support this clonotype. The rearrangement uses TRBV5-5 and TRBJ2-3; D gene ambiguous. V lost 2 bases, J lost 5 bases, and 9 bases lay in between. CDR1 is SGHKS and CDR2 is YYEKEE in the germline V gene (reference sequence). CDR3 length: 13 amino acids. In DNA, the CDR3 is TGTGCCAGCAGCTTTGATGGCCGAGATACGCAGTATTTT. This translates into CASSFDGRDTQYF.

The chain links TRBV2 to TRBJ2-3, with 7 bases lining up with TRBD2. The CDR3 is made up of 14 amino acids. The V gene end was trimmed by 7 bases and the J gene end by 2 bases; junction bases not matched to a gene: 6. Looked up from germline, CDR1 is SNHLY and CDR2 is FYNNEI. CDR3 DNA: TGTGCCAGCACGTCTAGCGGCTACACAGATACGCAGTATTTT. Protein product: CASTSSGYTDTQYF.

Ten or more counts support this clonotype. V usage is TRBV29-1 and J usage is TRBJ1-1, with D unclear. V shed 6 bases and J shed 2 bases, with 10 bases lying between them. The germline CDR1 and CDR2 sequences are SQVTM and ANQGSEA. The CDR3 is 12 residues long. CDR3 in amino acids: CSVQLSNTEAFF. CDR3 DNA sequence: TGCAGCGTCCAGCTATCAAACACTGAAGCTTTCTTT. The full variable domain, its missing parts supplied by reference TRBV29-1 and TRBJ1-1, is SAVISQKPSRDICQRGTSLTIQCQVDSQVTMMFWYRQQPGQSLTLIATANQGSEATYESGFVIDKFPISRPNLTFSTLTVSNMSPEDSSIYLCSVQLSNTEAFFGQGTRLTVV.

DNA of the CDR3: TGTGCCAGCAGTCAGGGACGCTATAATTCACCCCTCCACTTT. Amino acid sequence: CASSQGRYNSPLHF. This chain joins TRBV6-1 and TRBJ1-6; a possible D gene is TRBD1 (5 bases). In germline, CDR1 is MNHNS, CDR2 SASEGT. V was clipped by 5 bases and J by 3 bases, with 8 bases between them. The CDR3 totals 14 residues.

This clonotype came up many times. The chain uses TRBV12-3 or TRBV12-4 and TRBJ2-1; D possibly uses TRBD1 or TRBD2 (5 bases each). The V end lost 6 bases, the J end lost 0 bases, and 27 bases lay between the germline ends. This CDR3 is 20 amino acids long. The CDR3 loop is CASSHPGKGPVESSYNEQFF. Here the CDR3 DNA reads TGTGCCAGCAGCCACCCCGGCAAGGGACCGGTCGAAAGCTCCTACAATGAGCAGTTCTTC.

This clonotype has more than one count but fewer than ten. This chain connects TRBV6-2 or TRBV6-3 to TRBJ2-1; D is unclear. Germline V lookup: CDR1 MNHEY, CDR2 SVGEGT. This CDR3 is built from 11 residues. V was shortened by 8 bases and J by 6 bases, with 8 bases between the two germline ends. CDR3 protein: CASAIVNEQFF. For the CDR3, the DNA is TGTGCCAGCGCCATAGTCAATGAGCAGTTCTTC.

This clonotype is medium-sized (0.01 to 0.1%). The rearrangement joins TRBV7-2 to TRBJ2-1; D is possibly TRBD1 (6 bases). Germline CDR1 reads SGHTA; CDR2 reads FQGNSA. The ends were cut back, 1 base at V and 7 bases at J, with 20 bases in the middle. The CDR3 runs to 17 residues. The CDR3 sequence: CASSLGGTGSILNEQFF. As DNA, the CDR3 is TGTGCCAGCAGCTTAGGGGGCACAGGGTCCATTTTAAATGAGCAGTTCTTC.

This clonotype was counted between two and nine times. The rearrangement joins TRBV9 to TRBJ2-5, with a possible D match to TRBD2 (6 bases). Per germline, CDR1 SGDLS and CDR2 YYNGEE. The CDR3 totals 16 residues. Trimming pared 0 bases from V and 0 bases from J, leaving 12 bases between. The CDR3 reads CASSVGERVDQETQYF. The CDR3 nucleotides are TGTGCCAGCAGCGTAGGGGAGCGGGTAGACCAAGAGACCCAGTACTTC.

This clonotype was seen at least ten times. The chain has TRBV6-2 or TRBV6-3 and TRBJ2-1; D is undetermined. The V end was cut by 7 bases, the J end by 6 bases, with 16 bases between. The CDR3 is 14 residues long. The germline CDR1 and CDR2 sequences are MNHEY and SVGEGT. The CDR3 region is CASIRAGPFNEQFF. Here the CDR3 DNA reads TGTGCCAGCATTCGGGCAGGCCCATTCAATGAGCAGTTCTTC.

This clonotype has at least ten counts. This chain links TRBV2 with TRBJ1-1; weak D call: TRBD1 (5 bases). The CDR3 length is 14 residues. V was trimmed by 5 bases and J by 3 bases, leaving 13 bases between them. Germline values: CDR1 SNHLY, CDR2 FYNNEI. Here the CDR3 reads CASSPSGGHTEAFF. Written as DNA, the CDR3 is TGTGCCAGCAGTCCCTCGGGGGGTCACACTGAAGCTTTCTTT.

The chain links TRBV20-1 to TRBJ2-1, with TRBD1 as a possible D gene (6 bases). From germline, CDR1 is DFQATT and CDR2 SNEGSKA (reference sequence). V lost 0 bases, J lost 4 bases, and 19 bases lay in between. This CDR3 spans 17 amino acids. CDR3 protein: CSARDPTGRGIYNEQFF. The CDR3 region has the DNA TGCAGTGCTAGAGATCCGACGGGAAGGGGGATATACAATGAGCAGTTCTTC.